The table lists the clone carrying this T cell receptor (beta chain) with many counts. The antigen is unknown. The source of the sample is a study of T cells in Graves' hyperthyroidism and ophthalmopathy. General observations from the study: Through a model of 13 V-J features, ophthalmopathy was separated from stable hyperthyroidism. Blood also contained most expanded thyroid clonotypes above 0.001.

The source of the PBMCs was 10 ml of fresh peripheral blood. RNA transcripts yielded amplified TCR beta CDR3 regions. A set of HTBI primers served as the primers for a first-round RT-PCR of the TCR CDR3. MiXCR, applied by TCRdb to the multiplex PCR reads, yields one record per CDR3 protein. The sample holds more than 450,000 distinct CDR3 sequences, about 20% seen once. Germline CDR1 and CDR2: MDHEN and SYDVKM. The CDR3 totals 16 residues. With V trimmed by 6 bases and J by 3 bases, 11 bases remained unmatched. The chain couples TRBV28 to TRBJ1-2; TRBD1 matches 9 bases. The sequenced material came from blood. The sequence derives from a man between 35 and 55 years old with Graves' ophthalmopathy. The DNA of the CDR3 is TGTGCCAGCAGCCGGACCCGACAGGGGGAGGACTATGGCTACACCTTC. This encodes CASSRTRQGEDYGYTF.